Reported below is one TCR beta chain. This record belongs to a study of blood T cell repertoires in COVID-19. Across the whole study: Material from acute and convalescent COVID-19 was sourced from the United States, Italy and Spain. From T cells, B-cell-depleted T cells, or PBMCs came the material, which was cDNA or gDNA.

Assay: immunoSEQ multiplex PCR; the TCRdb copy retains only in-frame clones and omits some. The table has about 84,000 clones, about 96% seen once. Germline V gene lookup returns CDR1 SGHNT and CDR2 YYREEE (reference sequence). V shed 0 bases, J shed 7 bases, and the junction held 8 bases outside the gene matches. This CDR3 spans 16 amino acids. Sequencing input: peripheral blood. This chain connects TRBV5-4 to TRBJ2-2, with 8 nucleotides matching TRBD1. The receptor's source is a human donor with active COVID-19. The donor label of this sample is uncertain. CDR3 nucleotide sequence: TGTGCCAGCAGCTTGGTTGCAGGGGGCTTTGACGGGGAGCTGTTTTTT. Its protein is CASSLVAGGFDGELFF.